Sequencing of this T cell receptor (beta chain) was carried out in a study of cytomegalovirus exposure and HLA in healthy donors. Repertoires were generated with immunoSEQ multiplex PCR, while TCRdb's copy carries only in-frame clones and drops some. The table lists 150,000 to 180,000 clones, around 83% of them singletons. Germline V CDR1 and CDR2: SGDLS, YYNGEE. This CDR3 is built from 16 residues. V gave up 0 bases and J gave up 0 bases, with 10 bases separating them. The chain has TRBV9 and TRBJ2-1; D is unresolved. Sequenced material: PBMCs. This clonotype was obtained from a human donor in good health. The CDR3 DNA follows: TGTGCCAGCAGCGTAGGTCAATTCCACTCCTACAATGAGCAGTTCTTC. Translated, it gives CASSVGQFHSYNEQFF.